The 25 T cell receptor beta chains below come from one sample, sequenced in a study of T cells expressing NK-cell markers. TCRdb re-called the 5' RACE reads; every CDR3 protein appears as one record, without DNA. The repertoire shows a few hundred thousand distinct CDR3 sequences; the top ten hold roughly 5.5%. Sequencing was done on a sample of blood T cells: a sorted CD56 or NKG2C T cell subset, CD4+ or CD8+ T cells, or bulk PBMC T cells (not recorded which). The receptors stem from a man aged 18-75 years in good health.

This chain uses TRBV6-5 with TRBJ1-2; the D gene TCRdb calls, TRBD1, cannot be checked with no DNA. Looked up from germline, CDR1 is MNHEY and CDR2 is SVGAGI. CDR3 size: 16 residues. The CDR3 spells CASSYLTGGYTYGYTF.

V and J are TRBV4-2 and TRBJ2-7; TCRdb's D gene call, TRBD1, goes unchecked for lack of DNA. Germline V gene sequence: CDR1 LGHNA, CDR2 YNFKEQ. There are 15 residues in the CDR3. CDR3 region: CASSQVGQGAYEQYF.

This chain connects TRBV3-1 to TRBJ2-1; TCRdb gives TRBD1 as the D gene, but with no DNA this cannot be confirmed. The CDR3 consists of 15 residues. CDR1 LGHDT and CDR2 YNNKEL come from the germline V gene (reference sequence). This CDR3 is CASSLGGLAVDEQFF.

The chain carries TRBV5-1 and TRBJ2-3; TCRdb names TRBD1, which stays unverified in the absence of DNA. The CDR3 contains 15 residues. The V gene's germline CDR1 is SGHRS and CDR2 YFSETQ. The chain's CDR3 is CASRWRGAPRDTQYF.

The chain employs TRBV2 and TRBJ1-2; no DNA is available, so the TRBD1 call from TCRdb remains unchecked. In germline, CDR1 is SNHLY, CDR2 FYNNEI. The CDR3 sequence is 14 residues long. CDR3 protein: CASLDRGNNYGYTF.

V usage is TRBV5-1 and J usage is TRBJ2-7; lacking DNA, the TRBD2 call made by TCRdb goes unchecked. In germline, CDR1 is SGHRS, CDR2 YFSETQ. This CDR3 has 14 amino acids. The CDR3 spells CASSPGLYSYEQYF.

V and J are TRBV11-3 and TRBJ2-1; the TCRdb call, TRBD1, lacks DNA for checking. The CDR3 has 13 residues. Germline V gene sequence: CDR1 SGHNT, CDR2 YENEEA. The CDR3 region is CASSLAGWHEQFF.

The V and J genes are TRBV4-2 and TRBJ1-2; TCRdb selects TRBD1, and the lack of DNA leaves this call unchecked. Germline V lookup: CDR1 LGHNA, CDR2 YNFKEQ. The CDR3 extends over 15 amino acids. CDR3 residues: CASSQEGDRDDGYTF.

V gene TRBV7-7 combines with J gene TRBJ2-1. Germline V CDR1 and CDR2: SSHAT, FNYEAQ (reference sequence). CDR3 length: 14 amino acids. This CDR3 is CASSSSEMSNEQFF.

This rearrangement joins TRBV29-1 to TRBJ1-2; TCRdb designates TRBD1, a call that cannot be tested without DNA. This CDR3 has 16 residues. Germline V gives CDR1 SQVTM, CDR2 ANQGSEA. CDR3 residues: CSVGGGFSFSDYGYTF.

The rearrangement uses TRBV20-1 and TRBJ2-4. The length of the CDR3 is 17 residues. Germline-derived CDR1 and CDR2 are DFQATT and SNEGSKA (reference sequence). This CDR3 is CSALTYSLTMAKNIQYF.

The chain couples TRBV10-2 to TRBJ2-2; checking the TCRdb D call of TRBD2 is not possible without DNA. Germline values: CDR1 WSHSY, CDR2 SAAADI. The CDR3 totals 16 residues. CDR3 amino acids: CASSDLAGGHTGELFF.

V usage is TRBV7-9 and J usage is TRBJ2-7. This CDR3 comprises 13 residues. Germline V gene sequence: CDR1 SEHNR, CDR2 FQNEAQ (reference sequence). The CDR3 sequence: CASSLGSGYEQYF.

The CDR3 reads CAGRASGQETQYF. The chain recombines TRBV6-1 with TRBJ2-5. Germline values: CDR1 MNHNS, CDR2 SASEGT. The CDR3 runs to 13 residues.

V gene TRBV7-9 combines with J gene TRBJ2-7; with no DNA, the TCRdb D assignment of TRBD1 cannot be verified. The germline V gene encodes CDR1 SEHNR and CDR2 FQNEAQ (reference sequence). The CDR3 runs to 15 residues. This CDR3 is CASSARDRGPYEQYF.

The chain has TRBV11-2 and TRBJ1-2. The CDR3 spans 15 residues. The V gene's germline CDR1 is SGHAT and CDR2 FQNNGV. The CDR3 protein is CASSFGPAGGLSYTF. Using reference TRBV11-2 and TRBJ1-2 for the parts outside the CDR3, the full variable domain is EAGVAQSPRYKIIEKRQSVAFWCNPISGHATLYWYQQILGQGPKLLIQFQNNGVVDDSQLPKDRFSAERLKGVDSTLKIQPAKLEDSAVYLCASSFGPAGGLSYTFGSGTRLTVV.

V gene TRBV28 combines with J gene TRBJ2-1; TCRdb outputs TRBD2, but without DNA this stays unchecked. This CDR3 contains 15 residues. Germline CDR1 MDHEN, CDR2 SYDVKM. CDR3 in amino acids: CASSIRDFDHNEQFF.

CDR3 amino acids: CSARGVSDRVREQYF. V usage is TRBV20-1 and J usage is TRBJ2-7; there is no DNA to check the TCRdb D call of TRBD1. This CDR3 is built from 15 residues. CDR1 and CDR2 (germline): DFQATT, SNEGSKA (reference sequence).

The rearrangement uses TRBV5-1 and TRBJ1-6; checking the TCRdb D call of TRBD1 is not possible without DNA. The CDR3 runs to 15 residues. Germline CDR1 reads SGHRS; CDR2 reads YFSETQ. The CDR3 here is CASSLSQGENSPLHF.

This chain joins TRBV11-2 and TRBJ2-1; TCRdb outputs TRBD1, but without DNA this stays unchecked. CDR3 size: 18 residues. Germline-derived CDR1 and CDR2 are SGHAT and FQNNGV. The CDR3 is CASRPNSGTRGLYNEQFF.

The V gene is TRBV6-4, the J gene TRBJ2-1. CDR3 length equals 13 residues. The V gene's germline CDR1 is MRHNA and CDR2 SNTAGT. The CDR3 spells CASSNFPSNEQFF.

Here the CDR3 reads CASRTSLTRQGVWTDTQYF. This rearrangement joins TRBV6-2 or TRBV6-3 to TRBJ2-3; TCRdb lists TRBD1, though no DNA is available to test this call. The CDR3 extends over 19 amino acids. Germline CDR1 and CDR2: MNHEY and SVGEGT.

The chain employs TRBV28 and TRBJ1-2. In germline, CDR1 is MDHEN, CDR2 SYDVKM. The CDR3 totals 13 residues. CDR3 in amino acids: CASSRPANYGYTF.

The chain recombines TRBV10-2 with TRBJ2-5. The germline gives CDR1 WSHSY, CDR2 SAAADI. This CDR3 is built from 11 residues. The CDR3 here is CASSDRMGQYF.

The V call is TRBV5-1, the J call TRBJ2-1; TCRdb lists TRBD1, though no DNA is available to test this call. The CDR3 has 17 residues. CDR1 and CDR2 from the germline V gene are SGHRS and YFSETQ. The CDR3 sequence: CASSLFLRDRGGNEQFF. Full variable domain (remainder filled in from reference TRBV5-1 and TRBJ2-1): KAGVTQTPRYLIKTRGQQVTLSCSPISGHRSVSWYQQTPGQGLQFLFEYFSETQRNKGNFPGRFSGRQFSNSRSEMNVSTLELGDSALYLCASSLFLRDRGGNEQFFGPGTRLTVL.